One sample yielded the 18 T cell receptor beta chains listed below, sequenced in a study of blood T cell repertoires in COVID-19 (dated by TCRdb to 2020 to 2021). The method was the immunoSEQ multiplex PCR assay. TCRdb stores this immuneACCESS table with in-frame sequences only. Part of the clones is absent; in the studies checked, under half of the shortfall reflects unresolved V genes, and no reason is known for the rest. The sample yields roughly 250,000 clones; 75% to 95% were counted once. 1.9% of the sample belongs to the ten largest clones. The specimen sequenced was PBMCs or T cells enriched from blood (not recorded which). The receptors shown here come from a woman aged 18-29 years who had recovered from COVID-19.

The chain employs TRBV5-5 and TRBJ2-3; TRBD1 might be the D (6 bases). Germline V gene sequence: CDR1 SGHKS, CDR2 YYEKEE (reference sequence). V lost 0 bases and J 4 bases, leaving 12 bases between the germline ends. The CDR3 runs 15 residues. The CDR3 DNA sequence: TGTGCCAGCAGCTTGGCCGGGACAAGCCCAGATACGCAGTATTTT. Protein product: CASSLAGTSPDTQYF.

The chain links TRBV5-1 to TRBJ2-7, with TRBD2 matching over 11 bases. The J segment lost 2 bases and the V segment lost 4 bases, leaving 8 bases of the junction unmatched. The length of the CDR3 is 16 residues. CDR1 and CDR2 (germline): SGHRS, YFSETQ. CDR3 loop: CASSKDLAGGTYEQYF. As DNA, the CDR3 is TGCGCCAGCAGCAAGGACCTAGCGGGAGGTACCTACGAGCAGTACTTC.

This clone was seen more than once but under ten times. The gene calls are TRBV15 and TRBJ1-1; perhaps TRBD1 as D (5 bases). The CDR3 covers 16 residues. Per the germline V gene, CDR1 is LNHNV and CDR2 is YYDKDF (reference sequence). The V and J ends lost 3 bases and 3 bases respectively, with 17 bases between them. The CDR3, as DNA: TGTGCCACCAGCAGGGGACTCACGCCTGTGGACACTGAAGCTTTCTTT. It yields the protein CATSRGLTPVDTEAFF.

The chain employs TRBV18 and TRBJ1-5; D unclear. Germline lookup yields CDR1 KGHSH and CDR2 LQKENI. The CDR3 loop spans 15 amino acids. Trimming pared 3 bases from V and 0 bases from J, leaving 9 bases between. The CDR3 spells CASSPEQFSNQPQHF. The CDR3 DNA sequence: TGTGCCAGCTCACCGGAGCAGTTTAGCAATCAGCCCCAGCATTTT.

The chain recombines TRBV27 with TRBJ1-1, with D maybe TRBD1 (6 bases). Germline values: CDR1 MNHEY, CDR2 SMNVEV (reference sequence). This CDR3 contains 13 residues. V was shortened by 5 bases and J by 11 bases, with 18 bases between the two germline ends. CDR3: CASSPRTDRGAFF. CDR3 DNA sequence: TGTGCCAGCAGTCCGCGGACGGATAGGGGGGCTTTCTTT.

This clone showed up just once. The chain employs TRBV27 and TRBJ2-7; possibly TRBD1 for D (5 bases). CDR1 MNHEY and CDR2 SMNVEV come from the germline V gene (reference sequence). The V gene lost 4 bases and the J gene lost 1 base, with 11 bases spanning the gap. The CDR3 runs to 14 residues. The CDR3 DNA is TGTGCCAGCAGTTCACAGGTTAAATCCTACGAGCAGTACTTC. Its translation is CASSSQVKSYEQYF.

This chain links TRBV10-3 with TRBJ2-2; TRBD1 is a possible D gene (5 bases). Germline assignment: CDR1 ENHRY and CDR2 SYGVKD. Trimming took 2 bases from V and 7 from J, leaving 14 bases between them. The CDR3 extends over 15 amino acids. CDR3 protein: CAISEGIRAGGELFF. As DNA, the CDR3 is TGTGCCATCAGTGAGGGGATCAGGGCTGGCGGGGAGCTGTTTTTT.

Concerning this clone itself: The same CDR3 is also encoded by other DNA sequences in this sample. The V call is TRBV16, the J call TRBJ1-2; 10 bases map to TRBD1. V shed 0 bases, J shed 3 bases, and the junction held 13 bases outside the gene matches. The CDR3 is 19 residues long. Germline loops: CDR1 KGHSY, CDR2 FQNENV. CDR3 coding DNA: TGTGCCAGCAGCCAATCGGCTTTCGGGACAGGGGAGCTAGACTATGGCTACACCTTC. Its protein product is CASSQSAFGTGELDYGYTF.

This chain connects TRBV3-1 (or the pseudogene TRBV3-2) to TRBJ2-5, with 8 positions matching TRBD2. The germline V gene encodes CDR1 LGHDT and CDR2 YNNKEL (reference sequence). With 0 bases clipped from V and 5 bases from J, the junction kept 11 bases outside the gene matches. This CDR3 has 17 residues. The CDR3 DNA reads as TGTGCCAGCAGCCAAGATTGGGAAGCGGGGGAGTTTGAGACCCAGTACTTC. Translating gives CASSQDWEAGEFETQYF.

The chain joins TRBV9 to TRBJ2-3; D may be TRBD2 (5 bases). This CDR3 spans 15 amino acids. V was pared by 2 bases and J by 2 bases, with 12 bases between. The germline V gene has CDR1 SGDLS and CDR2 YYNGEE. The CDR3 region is CASSVRDSFTDTQYF. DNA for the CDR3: TGTGCCAGCAGCGTGAGGGATTCCTTCACAGATACGCAGTATTTT.

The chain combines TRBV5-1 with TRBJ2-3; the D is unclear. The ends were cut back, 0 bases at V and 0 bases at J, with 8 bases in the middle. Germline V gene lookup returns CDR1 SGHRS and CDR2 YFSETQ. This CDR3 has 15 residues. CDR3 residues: CASSLGPGSTDTQYF. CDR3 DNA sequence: TGCGCCAGCAGCTTGGGCCCCGGGAGCACAGATACGCAGTATTTT.

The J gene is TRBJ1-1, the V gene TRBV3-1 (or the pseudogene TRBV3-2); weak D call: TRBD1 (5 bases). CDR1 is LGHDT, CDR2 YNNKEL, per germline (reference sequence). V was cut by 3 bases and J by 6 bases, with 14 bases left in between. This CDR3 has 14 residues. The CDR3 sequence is CASSHFQGGAEAFF. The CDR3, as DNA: TGTGCCAGCAGCCATTTCCAGGGCGGCGCTGAAGCTTTCTTT.

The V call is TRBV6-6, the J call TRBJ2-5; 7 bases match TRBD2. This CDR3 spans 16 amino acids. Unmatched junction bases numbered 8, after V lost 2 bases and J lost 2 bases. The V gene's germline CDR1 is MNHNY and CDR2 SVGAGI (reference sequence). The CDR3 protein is CASSYRGREGQETQYF. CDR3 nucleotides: TGTGCCAGCAGTTACCGGGGAAGGGAGGGACAAGAGACCCAGTACTTC.

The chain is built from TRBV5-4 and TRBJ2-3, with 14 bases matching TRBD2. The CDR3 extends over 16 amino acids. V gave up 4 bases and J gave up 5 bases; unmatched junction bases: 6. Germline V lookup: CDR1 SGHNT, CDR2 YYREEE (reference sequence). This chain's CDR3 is CASSRKGLAGVDTQYF. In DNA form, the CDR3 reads TGTGCCAGCAGCAGAAAGGGACTAGCGGGGGTAGATACGCAGTATTTT.

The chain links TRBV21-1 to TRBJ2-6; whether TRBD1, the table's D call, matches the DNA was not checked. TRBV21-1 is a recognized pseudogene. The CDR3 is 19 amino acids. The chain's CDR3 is CASTQRGVRGRSGANVLTF. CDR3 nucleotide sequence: TGTGCCAGCACCCAAAGAGGAGTCAGGGGGCGTTCTGGGGCCAACGTCCTGACTTTC.

CDR3 DNA sequence: TGCGCCAGCAGCCTCGGAGACAGGGTGACCGGGGAGCTGTTTTTT. As protein: CASSLGDRVTGELFF. The chain carries TRBV4-1 and TRBJ2-2, with 7 bases identical to TRBD1. Germline V CDR1 and CDR2: MGHRA, YSYEKL. This CDR3 comprises 15 residues. The V gene end was trimmed by 4 bases and the J gene end by 5 bases; junction bases not matched to a gene: 7.

The CDR3 DNA is TGTGCCAGCTCACCATTCACCCAGGACTTCAACTATGGCTACACCTTC. It encodes CASSPFTQDFNYGYTF. The J gene is TRBJ1-2, the V gene TRBV18; D unresolved. This CDR3 has 16 residues. Germline values: CDR1 KGHSH, CDR2 LQKENI. The V end was cut by 2 bases, the J end by 2 bases, with 15 bases between.

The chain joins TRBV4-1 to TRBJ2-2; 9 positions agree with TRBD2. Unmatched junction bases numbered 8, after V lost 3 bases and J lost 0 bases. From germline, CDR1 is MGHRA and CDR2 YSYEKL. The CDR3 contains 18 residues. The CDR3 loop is CASSQSLAGQSNTGELFF. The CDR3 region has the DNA TGCGCCAGCAGCCAGAGCCTAGCGGGGCAATCGAACACCGGGGAGCTGTTTTTT.